These T cell receptor beta chains were read from a single sample in a study of T cells in localized non-small cell lung cancer. Sequenced by immunoSEQ multiplex PCR; TCRdb stores in-frame clones only, minus some. The sample lists tens of thousands of clones, 85% to 90% occurring once. The specimen comprised peripheral blood, sampled before any cancer treatment. These receptors came from a woman aged 40 to 75 with stage I squamous cell lung carcinoma. CDR3s include the opening cysteine and the closing phenylalanine or tryptophan. A D gene is named only where the DNA matches it firmly. Clone size is stated in some rows and not others, as once, few, many or a class when expanded.

cdr3_aa	cdr3_nt	v_call	j_call	clone_size	d_call
CASRMIQGQGNYEQYF	TGTGCCAGCAGGATGATCCAGGGACAGGGGAACTACGAGCAGTACTTC	TRBV6-6	TRBJ2-7	.	TRBD1
CASSLPLTGKSEDTQYF	TGTGCCAGCAGCTTACCTCTGACAGGGAAGTCAGAAGATACGCAGTATTTT	TRBV7-9	TRBJ2-3	.	TRBD1
CAWSSTMSGELFF	TGTGCCTGGAGTTCAACTATGAGCGGGGAGCTGTTTTTT	TRBV30	TRBJ2-2	.	.
CASSPKGTDNYGYTF	TGTGCCAGCAGCCCAAAGGGGACAGATAACTATGGCTACACCTTC	TRBV7-9	TRBJ1-2	.	TRBD1
CAWRDGSRGMGTEAFF	TGTGCCTGGAGGGACGGGTCCCGAGGAATGGGCACTGAAGCTTTCTTT	TRBV30	TRBJ1-1	.	.
CSGGDTEAFF	TGCAGTGGAGGGGACACTGAAGCTTTCTTT	TRBV20-1	TRBJ1-1	.	.
CASSPGAKINSPLHF	TGCGCCAGCAGCCCGGGGGCGAAAATAAATTCACCCCTCCACTTT	TRBV5-1	TRBJ1-6	.	.
CASSPQWETQYF	TGTGCCAGCAGTCCACAATGGGAGACCCAGTACTTC	TRBV6-5	TRBJ2-5	.	.
CASSESWWRMNSPLHF	TGTGCCAGCAGTGAAAGTTGGTGGCGAATGAATTCACCCCTCCACTTT	TRBV6-1	TRBJ1-6	.	.
CASKPTVNTEAFF	TGTGCCAGTAAACCGACAGTGAACACTGAAGCTTTCTTT	TRBV19	TRBJ1-1	.	.
CASSYTRFGAEHEAFF	TGTGCCAGCAGTTATACGCGATTTGGGGCAGAACATGAAGCTTTCTTT	TRBV6-6	TRBJ1-1	.	.
CASSSGQSSYNEQFF	TGTGCCAGCAGCTCGGGACAGAGCTCCTACAATGAGCAGTTCTTC	TRBV5-4	TRBJ2-1	once	TRBD1
CSVSEAGQANYGYTF	TGCAGCGTCTCGGAGGCGGGACAGGCAAACTATGGCTACACCTTC	TRBV29-1	TRBJ1-2	.	TRBD1
CASSSRDRDEQYF	TGTGCCAGCAGCTCCAGGGACAGGGACGAGCAGTACTTC	TRBV7-9	TRBJ2-7	once	TRBD1
CATSSTGGGYEQYF	TGTGCCACCAGCAGCACAGGGGGCGGCTACGAGCAGTACTTC	TRBV15	TRBJ2-7	.	TRBD1
CASSEALTDYSNQPQHF	TGTGCCAGCAGTGAAGCCTTGACAGATTATAGCAATCAGCCCCAGCATTTT	TRBV2	TRBJ1-5	.	.